Following are 6 T cell receptor beta chains from one sample sequenced in a study of blood T cell repertoires in COVID-19. TCRdb keeps only in-frame clones here, not all; method: immunoSEQ multiplex PCR. This table holds about 63,000 clones, around three quarters found once. The sequenced material came from peripheral blood. Source of these receptors: a human donor in a cohort sampled during active COVID-19.

The chain links TRBV5-4 to TRBJ2-7; maybe TRBD2 (5 bases). Germline-derived CDR1 and CDR2 are SGHNT and YYREEE (reference sequence). The CDR3 sequence is 14 residues long. The V gene lost 4 bases and the J gene lost 6 bases, with 17 bases spanning the gap. The CDR3 DNA reads as TGTGCCAGCAGCCCGGCCCGGGGAAATGGCGAGCAGTACTTC. Amino acids: CASSPARGNGEQYF. The whole variable domain, filled in from reference TRBV5-4 and TRBJ2-7, reads ETGVTQSPTHLIKTRGQQVTLRCSSQSGHNTVSWYQQALGQGPQFIFQYYREEENGRGNFPPRFSGLQFPNYSSELNVNALELDDSALYLCASSPARGNGEQYFGPGTRLTVT.

The gene calls are TRBV6-1 and TRBJ1-2, with a tentative D call TRBD1 (6 bases). V was shortened by 1 base and J by 3 bases, with 21 bases between the two germline ends. Germline lookup yields CDR1 MNHNS and CDR2 SASEGT. The CDR3 contains 18 residues. For the CDR3, the DNA is TGTGCCAGCAGTGAAGAAGAGGAACAGGGTACGAAGGACTATGGCTACACCTTC. Protein product: CASSEEEEQGTKDYGYTF.

This clone occurred a few times. The rearrangement joins TRBV4-1 to TRBJ2-7, with D possibly TRBD2 on 5 matching bases. V gave up 0 bases and J gave up 2 bases, with 11 bases separating them. CDR1 MGHRA and CDR2 YSYEKL come from the germline V gene. The CDR3 sequence is 15 residues long. CDR3 residues: CASSQDNGITYEQYF. The CDR3 coding sequence is TGCGCCAGCAGCCAAGATAACGGGATCACCTACGAGCAGTACTTC.

The V call is TRBV27, the J call TRBJ1-5, with TRBD1 identical over 7 bases. CDR1 and CDR2 from the germline V gene are MNHEY and SMNVEV (reference sequence). CDR3 length equals 18 residues. V gave up 6 bases and J gave up 4 bases; unmatched junction bases: 18. CDR3 protein: CASSSSPTGLFPNQPQHF. For the CDR3, the DNA is TGTGCCAGCAGCTCCAGTCCGACAGGGCTTTTTCCAAATCAGCCCCAGCATTTT.

The CDR3 bases are TGCAGCGTTGAGTACCTAGCTCAAGTCTACAATGAGCAGTTCTTC. It encodes CSVEYLAQVYNEQFF. The rearrangement uses TRBV29-1 and TRBJ2-1; weak D call: TRBD2 (5 bases). Germline V CDR1 and CDR2: SQVTM, ANQGSEA. The CDR3 has 15 residues. Trimming shortened V by 3 bases and J by 3 bases, and 15 bases separated the two germline ends.

This clone showed up just once. V gene TRBV2 combines with J gene TRBJ2-4; 8 bases map to TRBD1. The CDR3 extends over 18 amino acids. The germline V gene encodes CDR1 SNHLY and CDR2 FYNNEI. V lost 10 bases to trimming and J lost 0 bases; unmatched junction nucleotides: 17. The CDR3 coding sequence is TGTGCCACGTACCGGGACAGGAAGAGTGGAAGAGCCAAAAACATTCAGTACTTC. Protein sequence: CATYRDRKSGRAKNIQYF.